Following are 26 T cell receptor beta chains from one sample sequenced in a study of cytomegalovirus exposure and HLA in healthy donors. Both 60 Vbeta primers and 13 Jbeta primers went into the PCR. Generated by immunoSEQ multiplex PCR, the TCRdb table keeps only in-frame clones and is missing some. The sample has about 130,000 clones; over 70% are singletons. The sample was PBMCs. The source of these receptors is a woman in her 40s in good health and CMV-seronegative.

The chain uses TRBV14 and TRBJ2-7, with a possible D match to TRBD1 (5 bases). The germline V and J ends were trimmed by 1 base and 7 bases, with 14 bases remaining between them. This CDR3 has 14 residues. Germline assignment: CDR1 SGHDN and CDR2 FVKESK. CDR3 bases: TGTGCCAGCAGCCAAGTTTCGGGCAGGGCAGAGCAGTACTTC. This encodes CASSQVSGRAEQYF.

This clone was detected a few times. The chain combines TRBV4-3 with TRBJ2-1; 12 nucleotides align to TRBD2. Per germline, CDR1 LGHNA and CDR2 YSLEER. The CDR3 loop spans 13 amino acids. The CDR3 loop is CANGLAGNNEQFF. The CDR3 DNA is TGCGCTAACGGACTAGCGGGAAACAATGAGCAGTTCTTC.

CDR3 coding DNA: TGCGCCAGCGGCGAGGGGCTAGCGACAGATACGCAGTATTTT. Amino acid sequence: CASGEGLATDTQYF. This rearrangement joins TRBV5-1 to TRBJ2-3, with a possible D match to TRBD2 (6 bases). With 7 bases removed from V and 3 bases from J, the gap between germline ends came to 15 bases. This CDR3 has 14 amino acids. Germline CDR1 is SGHRS and CDR2 is YFSETQ. Combining the CDR3 with reference TRBV5-1 and TRBJ2-3 gives the whole variable domain KAGVTQTPRYLIKTRGQQVTLSCSPISGHRSVSWYQQTPGQGLQFLFEYFSETQRNKGNFPGRFSGRQFSNSRSEMNVSTLELGDSALYLCASGEGLATDTQYFGPGTRLTVL.

This clone was counted once. The J gene is TRBJ1-1, the V gene TRBV6-5, with TRBD1 as a possible D gene (6 bases). The CDR3 loop spans 13 amino acids. The germline V gene encodes CDR1 MNHEY and CDR2 SVGAGI. The V and J ends lost 6 bases and 7 bases respectively, with 15 bases between them. This CDR3 is CASRGSGVGEAFF. The DNA for the CDR3 is TGTGCCAGCAGAGGGTCAGGGGTTGGTGAAGCTTTCTTT.

This clone showed up just a few times. This chain uses TRBV6-5 with TRBJ1-1; D possibly corresponds to TRBD1 (5 bases). This CDR3 comprises 14 residues. V lost 2 bases to trimming and J lost 4 bases, with 11 bases between them. CDR1 is MNHEY and CDR2 is SVGAGI in the germline V gene. The CDR3: CASSYTRQSTEAFF. In DNA, the CDR3 is TGTGCCAGCAGTTACACGCGACAGAGCACTGAAGCTTTCTTT.

V is TRBV19 and J is TRBJ1-5, with TRBD1 as a possible D gene (6 bases). Per the germline V gene, CDR1 is LNHDA and CDR2 is SQIVND (reference sequence). V lost 3 bases and J lost 13, with 13 bases in between. This CDR3 region has 12 residues. The CDR3 is CASSIGGPIQHF. The CDR3 DNA reads TGTGCCAGTAGTATCGGGGGGCCGATTCAGCATTTT.

The rearrangement links TRBV30 to TRBJ1-2, with D possibly being TRBD1 (5 bases). CDR1 and CDR2 from the germline V gene are GTSNPN and SVGIG (reference sequence). The CDR3 is 15 residues long. V gave up 0 bases and J gave up 7 bases, with 18 bases separating them. CDR3 bases: TGTGCCTGGAGTGTACCCCCCGGCGGGGGTGGTGGCTACACCTTC. Translated: CAWSVPPGGGGGYTF.

This chain uses TRBV7-9 with TRBJ1-1; TRBD1 matches 7 bases. The CDR3 spans 14 residues. With V trimmed by 6 bases and J by 5 bases, 9 bases remained unmatched. CDR1 is SEHNR, CDR2 FQNEAQ, per germline (reference sequence). Here the CDR3 reads CASSRGGLETEAFF. The CDR3 region has the DNA TGTGCCAGCAGTAGAGGGGGCTTAGAAACTGAAGCTTTCTTT.

The rearrangement uses TRBV6-6 and TRBJ2-7, with TRBD1 matching 7 bases. The length of the CDR3 is 13 residues. CDR1 is MNHNY, CDR2 SVGAGI, per germline (reference sequence). Trimming removed 7 bases from V and 5 bases from J; junction bases left unmatched: 8. This CDR3 reads CASISGTAHEQYF. CDR3 sequence (DNA): TGTGCCAGCATATCAGGGACAGCCCACGAGCAGTACTTC.

The rearrangement joins TRBV6-5 to TRBJ1-5; D is perhaps TRBD1 (6 bases). Germline V gene lookup returns CDR1 MNHEY and CDR2 SVGAGI. This CDR3 spans 14 amino acids. V was shortened by 6 bases and J by 6 bases, with 15 bases between the two germline ends. The CDR3 nucleotides read TGTGCCAGCAGCACACAGGGCGCCTCTCAGCCCCAGCATTTT. Translating gives CASSTQGASQPQHF.

This clone turned up a few times. The chain is built from TRBV6-5 and TRBJ1-4, with TRBD1 identical over 8 bases. CDR1 MNHEY and CDR2 SVGAGI come from the germline V gene. The CDR3 runs 13 residues. V lost 6 bases to trimming and J lost 8 bases; unmatched junction nucleotides: 5. CDR3 loop: CASRPDREEKLFF. CDR3 bases: TGTGCCAGCAGACCGGACAGGGAAGAAAAACTGTTTTTT.

The genes are TRBV5-6 and TRBJ1-3, with 9 bases lining up with TRBD1. The trim removed 5 bases at V and 2 bases at J, leaving 5 bases unmatched. The germline V gene encodes CDR1 SGHDT and CDR2 YYEEEE. CDR3 length equals 15 residues. Written as DNA, the CDR3 is TGTGCCAGCAGGATGACAGGGGGACCTGGAAACACCATATATTTT. Amino acids: CASRMTGGPGNTIYF.

This clone was detected only a few times. This chain uses TRBV14 with TRBJ1-4, with TRBD1 as a possible D gene (5 bases). The CDR3 has 15 amino acids. Trimming stripped 5 bases from V and 5 bases from J, with 15 bases between. CDR1 SGHDN and CDR2 FVKESK come from the germline V gene. CDR3 sequence (DNA): TGTGCCAGCAGCAACTCGGACAACCGGAATGAAAAACTGTTTTTT. Translation: CASSNSDNRNEKLFF.

This chain connects TRBV11-1 to TRBJ2-2, with TRBD2 identical over 9 bases. Germline V gene sequence: CDR1 SGHAT, CDR2 FQDESV (reference sequence). V was clipped by 1 base and J by 0 bases; unmatched bases: 3. The CDR3 sequence is 17 residues long. As DNA, the CDR3 is TGTGCCAGCAGCTTAGAGGGACTAGCTGCGAACACCGGGGAGCTGTTTTTT. Its translation is CASSLEGLAANTGELFF.

V usage is TRBV5-1 and J usage is TRBJ2-1, with TRBD2 matching over 10 bases. The J segment lost 8 bases and the V segment lost 3 bases, leaving 11 bases of the junction unmatched. The germline V gene has CDR1 SGHRS and CDR2 YFSETQ. CDR3 length: 16 residues. The CDR3 protein is CASSSSPGLASYEQFF. The DNA of the CDR3 is TGCGCCAGCAGCTCCTCGCCGGGACTAGCGTCATATGAGCAGTTCTTC.

In this sample, this clone turned up once. V gene TRBV4-2 combines with J gene TRBJ2-2; TRBD2 is a possible D gene (5 bases). Germline CDR1 and CDR2: LGHNA and YNFKEQ. The CDR3 extends over 16 amino acids. V shed 4 bases and J shed 1 base, with 13 bases lying between them. CDR3 region: CASSPAGVGNTGELFF. The DNA of the CDR3 is TGTGCCAGCAGCCCCGCCGGGGTCGGGAACACCGGGGAGCTGTTTTTT.

The chain couples TRBV27 to TRBJ1-1; TRBD1 is a possible D gene (6 bases). Looked up from germline, CDR1 is MNHEY and CDR2 is SMNVEV (reference sequence). Trimming took off 4 bases at V and 0 bases at J, with 12 bases between the two ends. The CDR3 contains 15 residues. The CDR3 here is CASSSGGDMNTEAFF. The CDR3 DNA sequence: TGTGCCAGCAGTTCGGGGGGGGACATGAACACTGAAGCTTTCTTT.

This clone was counted once. The chain joins TRBV9 to TRBJ1-2; 11 bases align to TRBD1. Germline-derived CDR1 and CDR2 are SGDLS and YYNGEE. V shed 4 bases and J 4 bases; nucleotides not matched to a gene: 3. There are 14 residues in the CDR3. This CDR3 is CASSLGQGAYGYTF. The CDR3 DNA reads TGTGCCAGCAGCCTAGGACAGGGGGCCTATGGCTACACCTTC.

The chain recombines TRBV7-2 with TRBJ2-1; 8 bases agree with TRBD2. The CDR3 spans 16 residues. V trimming: 5 bases; J trimming: 4 bases; junction bases outside the gene matches: 10. From germline, CDR1 is SGHTA and CDR2 FQGNSA. CDR3 DNA sequence: TGTGCCAGCAGCGGGGGCGGGGGGCGAAGGTACAATGAGCAGTTCTTC. Protein product: CASSGGGGRRYNEQFF.

This rearrangement joins TRBV5-1 to TRBJ2-5, with D tentatively TRBD2 (6 bases). Trimming shortened V by 4 bases and J by 5 bases, and 12 bases separated the two germline ends. CDR1 SGHRS and CDR2 YFSETQ come from the germline V gene. CDR3 length equals 13 residues. The CDR3 protein is CASSGASEETQYF. The CDR3 DNA reads TGCGCCAGCAGCGGCGCTAGCGAGGAGACCCAGTACTTC. The variable domain in full, with the rest retrieved from reference TRBV5-1 and TRBJ2-5, is KAGVTQTPRYLIKTRGQQVTLSCSPISGHRSVSWYQQTPGQGLQFLFEYFSETQRNKGNFPGRFSGRQFSNSRSEMNVSTLELGDSALYLCASSGASEETQYFGPGTRLLVL.

In this sample, this clone turned up once. The chain joins TRBV4-1 to TRBJ2-2; perhaps TRBD1 as D (6 bases). The germline V and J ends were trimmed by 0 bases and 5 bases, with 10 bases remaining between them. CDR3 length: 15 residues. In germline, CDR1 is MGHRA, CDR2 YSYEKL. The CDR3 DNA reads TGCGCCAGCAGCCAAGACCCGACAGGTACCGGGGAGCTGTTTTTT. This translates into CASSQDPTGTGELFF.

This clone was picked up a small number of times. The chain couples TRBV5-4 to TRBJ2-7; D uncertain. CDR1 and CDR2 from the germline V gene are SGHNT and YYREEE (reference sequence). Trimming cost V 4 bases and J 2 bases, with 16 bases left between them. CDR3 length equals 15 residues. This CDR3 is CASSPSGRSPYEQYF. In nucleotides, the CDR3 is TGTGCCAGCAGCCCGTCTGGCAGGTCCCCCTACGAGCAGTACTTC.

The chain employs TRBV7-9 and TRBJ2-1, with D possibly TRBD2 on 5 matching bases. The CDR3 covers 14 residues. The V end was cut by 0 bases, the J end by 4 bases, with 7 bases between. Germline V gives CDR1 SEHNR, CDR2 FQNEAQ (reference sequence). CDR3 sequence: CASSLAGSYNEQFF. CDR3 coding DNA: TGTGCCAGCAGCTTAGCAGGGAGTTACAATGAGCAGTTCTTC.

The chain links TRBV29-1 to TRBJ2-3; TRBD1 matches 7 bases. This CDR3 has 13 amino acids. Germline CDR1 SQVTM, CDR2 ANQGSEA. V lost 4 bases and J lost 4; bases outside the gene matches: 5. The CDR3: CSVGARGPDTQYF. The CDR3 DNA sequence: TGCAGCGTTGGAGCTAGGGGGCCAGATACGCAGTATTTT.

The chain carries TRBV13 and TRBJ1-5, with unresolved D. The ends were cut back, 0 bases at V and 1 base at J, with 4 bases in the middle. CDR3 length: 14 amino acids. The germline gives CDR1 PRHDT, CDR2 FYEKMQ (reference sequence). The CDR3 DNA sequence: TGTGCCAGCAGCTTAGGACGGAGCAATCAGCCCCAGCATTTT. Translating gives CASSLGRSNQPQHF.

For this clone: The identical CDR3 is also encoded by other nucleotide sequences in the sample. The J gene is TRBJ1-1, the V gene TRBV5-1, with D unresolved. The CDR3 has 14 amino acids. Germline V lookup: CDR1 SGHRS, CDR2 YFSETQ. Trimming shortened V by 0 bases and J by 1 base, and 7 bases separated the two germline ends. The CDR3 nucleotides are TGCGCCAGCAGCTTGGACGGGTCGAACACTGAAGCTTTCTTT. It specifies CASSLDGSNTEAFF.